One and the same sample provided the 13 T cell receptor beta chains below, sequenced in a study of cytomegalovirus exposure and HLA in healthy donors. Primers: 60 Vbeta forward and 13 Jbeta reverse. Repertoires were generated with immunoSEQ multiplex PCR, while TCRdb's copy carries only in-frame clones and drops some. The sample consists of roughly 190,000 clones, roughly 86% of them appearing once. Sequencing was performed on PBMCs. The receptors were gathered from a woman between 18 and 29 years old in good health and CMV-seronegative.

Concerning this clone itself: The junction departs from the called germline gene at one end, perhaps through a read error. The V call is TRBV5-1, the J call TRBJ2-7; 11 bases are shared with TRBD1. The CDR3 spans 17 residues. Germline V CDR1 and CDR2: SGHRS, YFSETQ. The CDR3, as DNA: TGCGCCAACAGCATCCTGCCCGGGACAGGGGGCTCCTACGAGCAGTACTTC. Encoded protein: CANSILPGTGGSYEQYF. The full variable domain, rest sourced from reference TRBV5-1 and TRBJ2-7, is KAGVTQTPRYLIKTRGQQVTLSCSPISGHRSVSWYQQTPGQGLQFLFEYFSETQRNKGNFPGRFSGRQFSNSRSEMNVSTLELGDSALYLCANSILPGTGGSYEQYFGPGTRLTVT.

In its sample, this clone was seen a few times. The V gene is TRBV19, the J gene TRBJ1-4, with D hard to call. Trimming cost V 7 bases and J 0 bases, with 12 bases left between them. Germline V gene lookup returns CDR1 LNHDA and CDR2 SQIVND (reference sequence). The CDR3 is 15 amino acids. CDR3 residues: CASMEVGATNEKLFF. The CDR3 DNA reads as TGTGCCAGTATGGAGGTTGGGGCAACTAATGAAAAACTGTTTTTT.

The rearrangement joins TRBV21-1 to TRBJ2-3; the table assigns TRBD2, which was not confirmed against the DNA. TRBV21-1 is deemed a pseudogene. The CDR3 has 15 amino acids. CDR3 sequence (DNA): TGTGCCAGCAGCAAAGCGAGGGGGGGCAGAGGTACGCAGTATTTT. Amino acid sequence: CASSKARGGRGTQYF.

The chain joins TRBV30 to TRBJ1-6; maybe TRBD1 (6 bases). Germline V gene lookup returns CDR1 GTSNPN and CDR2 SVGIG (reference sequence). With 1 base removed from V and 7 bases from J, the gap between germline ends came to 14 bases. The CDR3 contains 15 residues. The CDR3 spells CAWSEGLGGNSPLHF. The CDR3, as DNA: TGTGCCTGGAGTGAGGGCCTTGGGGGCAATTCACCCCTCCACTTT. The whole variable domain, remainder taken from reference TRBV30 and TRBJ1-6, is SQTIHQWPATLVQPVGSPLSLECTVEGTSNPNLYWYRQAAGRGLQLLFYSVGIGQISSEVPQNLSASRPQDRQFILSSKKLLLSDSGFYLCAWSEGLGGNSPLHFGNGTRLTVT.

The CDR3, as DNA: TGTGCCAGCAGCTTAAATCCGGGACAGGGGAATTCACCCCTCCACTTT. Amino acids: CASSLNPGQGNSPLHF. This chain links TRBV5-4 with TRBJ1-6; 10 bases agree with TRBD1. The CDR3 has 16 residues. CDR1 and CDR2 from the germline V gene are SGHNT and YYREEE (reference sequence). The trim removed 2 bases at V and 7 bases at J, leaving 6 bases unmatched.

This rearrangement joins TRBV10-3 to TRBJ2-3, with D perhaps matching TRBD1 (6 bases). The germline V and J ends were trimmed by 7 bases and 1 base, with 12 bases remaining between them. The CDR3 runs to 14 residues. Germline V gene sequence: CDR1 ENHRY, CDR2 SYGVKD. The chain's CDR3 is CAITRDTGTDTQYF. As DNA, the CDR3 is TGTGCCATCACCCGGGACACCGGCACAGATACGCAGTATTTT.

The genes are TRBV5-1 and TRBJ2-7; possibly TRBD1 for D (6 bases). CDR3 length: 17 amino acids. Germline CDR1 is SGHRS and CDR2 is YFSETQ. V was cut by 0 bases and J by 1 base, with 17 bases left in between. This chain's CDR3 is CASSLGLLSGASYEQYF. In DNA form, the CDR3 reads TGCGCCAGCAGCTTGGGTCTTCTGTCAGGGGCTTCCTACGAGCAGTACTTC.

The V call is TRBV2, the J call TRBJ1-2; TRBD1 might be the D (6 bases). Germline CDR1 is SNHLY and CDR2 is FYNNEI. The CDR3 is made up of 14 amino acids. The ends were cut back, 3 bases at V and 4 bases at J, with 12 bases in the middle. The CDR3 sequence is CASSDQGRAYGYTF. CDR3 DNA: TGTGCCAGCAGTGATCAGGGGCGCGCCTATGGCTACACCTTC.

The chain recombines TRBV5-4 with TRBJ2-7, with a tentative D call TRBD1 (6 bases). Trimming took off 3 bases at V and 2 bases at J, with 12 bases between the two ends. Germline V lookup: CDR1 SGHNT, CDR2 YYREEE (reference sequence). The CDR3 runs to 14 residues. For the CDR3, the DNA is TGTGCCAGCAGCTACGGACAGCCGCCCTACGAGCAGTACTTC. It is translated as CASSYGQPPYEQYF.

This chain connects TRBV10-2 to TRBJ1-4, with TRBD1 matching over 9 bases. V trimming: 5 bases; J trimming: 8 bases; junction bases outside the gene matches: 15. CDR1 is WSHSY, CDR2 SAAADI, per germline. The CDR3 is 17 amino acids. CDR3 in amino acids: CASSSGQGMEIGEKLFF. The CDR3 bases are TGCGCCAGCAGTTCGGGACAGGGAATGGAAATTGGCGAAAAACTGTTTTTT.

The chain employs TRBV18 and TRBJ2-3, with TRBD2 matching over 7 bases. CDR1 is KGHSH, CDR2 LQKENI, per germline. J was trimmed by 6 bases and V by 3 bases; bases with no gene match: 3. This CDR3 is built from 13 residues. CDR3 in amino acids: CASSPSGADTQYF. The CDR3 DNA reads as TGTGCCAGCTCACCGAGCGGGGCTGATACGCAGTATTTT.

The J gene is TRBJ2-1, the V gene TRBV6-1, with 13 bases lining up with TRBD2. Germline CDR1 MNHNS, CDR2 SASEGT. The CDR3 length is 15 residues. V lost 6 bases and J lost 8; bases outside the gene matches: 7. The CDR3 reads CASRLLAGGRDEQFF. DNA for the CDR3: TGTGCCAGCAGGCTACTAGCGGGGGGGCGGGATGAGCAGTTCTTC.

The chain couples TRBV19 to TRBJ2-7; possibly TRBD1 for D (5 bases). V gave up 6 bases and J gave up 4 bases, with 19 bases separating them. The CDR3 has 15 residues. Germline V gives CDR1 LNHDA, CDR2 SQIVND (reference sequence). This CDR3 reads CASSQQGRDRYEQYF. As DNA, the CDR3 is TGTGCCAGTAGCCAGCAGGGCAGGGATCGTTACGAGCAGTACTTC. The whole variable domain, remainder taken from reference TRBV19 and TRBJ2-7, is DGGITQSPKYLFRKEGQNVTLSCEQNLNHDAMYWYRQDPGQGLRLIYYSQIVNDFQKGDIAEGYSVSREKKESFPLTVTSAQKNPTAFYLCASSQQGRDRYEQYFGPGTRLTVT.